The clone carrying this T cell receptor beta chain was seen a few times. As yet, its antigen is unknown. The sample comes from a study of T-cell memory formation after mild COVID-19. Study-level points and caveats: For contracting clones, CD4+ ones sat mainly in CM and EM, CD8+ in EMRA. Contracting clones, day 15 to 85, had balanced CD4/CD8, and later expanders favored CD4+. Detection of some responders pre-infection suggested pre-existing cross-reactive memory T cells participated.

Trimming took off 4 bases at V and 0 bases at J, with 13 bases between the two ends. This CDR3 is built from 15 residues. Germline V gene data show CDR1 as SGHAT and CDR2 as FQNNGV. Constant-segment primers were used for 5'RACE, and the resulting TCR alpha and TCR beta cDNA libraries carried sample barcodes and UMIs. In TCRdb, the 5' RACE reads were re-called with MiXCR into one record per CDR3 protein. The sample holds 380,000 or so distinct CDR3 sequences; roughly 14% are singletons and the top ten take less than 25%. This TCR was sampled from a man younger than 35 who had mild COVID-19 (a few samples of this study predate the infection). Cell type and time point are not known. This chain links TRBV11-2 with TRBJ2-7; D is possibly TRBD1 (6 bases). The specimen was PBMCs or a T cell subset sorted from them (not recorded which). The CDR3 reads CASSSVQGRSYEQYF. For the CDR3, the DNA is TGTGCCAGCAGCTCCGTACAGGGTCGCTCCTACGAGCAGTACTTC. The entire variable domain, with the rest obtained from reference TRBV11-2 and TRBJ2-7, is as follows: EAGVAQSPRYKIIEKRQSVAFWCNPISGHATLYWYQQILGQGPKLLIQFQNNGVVDDSQLPKDRFSAERLKGVDSTLKIQPAKLEDSAVYLCASSSVQGRSYEQYFGPGTRLTVT.